Sequencing of this TCR beta chain was carried out in a study of OX40 agonist ivuxolimab in advanced cancers. Concerning the study at large: The costimulatory receptor OX40 (CD134) was targeted by ivuxolimab, a fully human IgG2 agonistic monoclonal antibody. Intravenous ivuxolimab was administered to patients every 2 weeks at six dose levels: 0.01, 0.1, 0.3, 1.5, 3 and 10 mg/kg. Of the roughly 52 dose-escalation patients, hepatocellular carcinoma was present in about 20, melanoma in approximately 15, renal cell carcinoma in 9 and head and neck cancer in 9. In the dose-escalation cohort, around 80% of patients were male, and the mean age was approximately 60 years with a range of about 20 to 80. Prior anti-PD-1, anti-PD-L1 or anti-CTLA-4 therapy was permitted, and checkpoint inhibitors had been received by roughly 42% of dose-escalation patients. Partial responses occurred in three dose-escalation patients, of whom one had hepatocellular carcinoma and two had cutaneous melanoma. Peripheral TCRbeta sequencing was intended to test whether TCR sequence diversity was altered and clonal T-cell expansion was caused by ivuxolimab. The paper reports the monotherapy dose-escalation portion (N of about 54 patients) of the phase I ivuxolimab trial.

Genomic DNA was isolated from the sorted cells so that the TCRbeta CDR3 region could be sequenced. The immunoSEQ Assay was used for sequencing of TCRbeta CDR3 regions. This is the immuneACCESS table as TCRdb keeps it, with only in-frame sequences that have V and J called. A part of the clones is gone; compared with another copy, unresolved V genes explain less than half, and the rest is unexplained. This sample has 98,000 or so clones in its table, and approximately 93% of those were observed once. The top ten hold roughly 0.17% of the sample. Worth noting for this clone: The antigen it recognizes is unknown. No much larger clone is present one base from it, and per-base qualities are unavailable.

V loses 5 bases of germline sequence and J loses 9 bases, and the interval between the two ends is 11 bases. From the cysteine up to the phenylalanine, the CDR3 has a length of 13 residues. The DNA shown is the 39-base CDR3, in frame from base 1. Reading the germline V gene (reference sequence) gives CDR1 SEHNR and CDR2 FQNEAQ. The trial excluded patients who had a history of autoimmune disease or were on systemic immunosuppression. Peripheral blood for TCR sequencing was collected from all dose cohorts at baseline, on cycle 4 day 1, and on cycle 7 day 1. The samples were taken from a phase I, first-in-human, multicenter, open-label dose-escalation trial of ivuxolimab. Adults with locally advanced or metastatic head and neck squamous cell, hepatocellular, melanoma or renal cell carcinoma were enrolled in the trial. Before TCR sequencing, CD4+ T cells and CD8+ T cells were sorted from peripheral blood as separate populations.

The investigation overall reported the following: After ivuxolimab, more expanded clones were found on average in CD8+ T cells than in CD4+ T cells. At doses of 0.1 to 3.0 mg/kg, clonal expansion of both CD4+ and CD8+ blood T cells was observed from baseline to week 6. The antigen specificity of the peripheral T cells that underwent clonal expansion was not determined. Low levels of normalized T-cell clonal expansion were also shown by some nonresponding patients. Partial responders in the 0.1-3.0 mg/kg groups had among the lowest normalized peripheral clonal expansion, especially among CD8+ T cells.

The input for sequencing was CD4+ or CD8+ T cells sorted from blood, taken in a trial of the OX40 agonist ivuxolimab. The receptor was derived from an adult with an advanced solid tumor such as melanoma, head and neck, liver or kidney cancer. The chain couples TRBV7-9 to TRBJ1-6; matching of 5 bases hints at TRBD1 as the D gene. The bases read TGTGCCAGCAGCCAGTGGGGCTCTTCACCCCTCCACTTT. This gives the protein CASSQWGSSPLHF.